These 23 T cell receptor beta chains share one sample of origin, sequenced in a study of lymphopenia after photon versus proton radiotherapy. The protocol was immunoSEQ multiplex PCR, while the TCRdb copy is restricted to in-frame clones and leaves out a portion. The sample records roughly 67,000 clones, approximately 90% being singletons. Sequencing was performed on peripheral blood, taken from a patient treated with photon-based radiotherapy. Receptors were obtained from a woman between 65 and 79 years old with pancreatic cancer.

This clone came up a few times. The CDR3 loop is CASSLVWGGELFF. CDR3 nucleotides: TGTGCCAGCAGCTTAGTGTGGGGCGGGGAGCTGTTTTTT. The V call is TRBV7-2, the J call TRBJ2-2; unclear D gene. V was pared by 1 base and J by 7 bases, with 7 bases between. CDR1 and CDR2 (germline): SGHTA, FQGNSA. The CDR3 runs 13 residues.

The chain has TRBV7-3 and TRBJ2-1, with D possibly being TRBD1 (6 bases). The germline V gene has CDR1 SGHTA and CDR2 FQGTGA. The CDR3 runs 15 residues. Between the trimmed V and J ends, which lost 6 bases and 2 bases, there was a span of 14 bases. CDR3 residues: CASSQQGYPYNEQFF. CDR3 coding DNA: TGTGCCAGCAGTCAACAGGGATACCCCTACAATGAGCAGTTCTTC.

The chain joins TRBV5-6 to TRBJ1-4; D is ambiguous. CDR1 is SGHDT and CDR2 is YYEEEE in the germline V gene. The V gene lost 1 base and the J gene lost 0 bases, with 4 bases spanning the gap. The CDR3 length is 14 residues. The CDR3 reads CASSLSATNEKLFF. CDR3 bases: TGTGCCAGCAGCTTGAGTGCAACTAATGAAAAACTGTTTTTT.

The gene calls are TRBV19 and TRBJ2-7, with D possibly TRBD2 on 6 matching bases. The CDR3 consists of 15 residues. Germline V gene sequence: CDR1 LNHDA, CDR2 SQIVND (reference sequence). The V end was cut by 0 bases, the J end by 4 bases, with 13 bases between. For the CDR3, the DNA is TGTGCCAGTAGTATAGAAGGGAGTGGAGGGTACGAGCAGTACTTC. Translated, it gives CASSIEGSGGYEQYF.

The V gene is TRBV7-9, the J gene TRBJ2-5; weak D call: TRBD1 (5 bases). The V end lost 5 bases, the J end lost 1 base, and 11 bases lay between the germline ends. Germline CDR1 and CDR2: SEHNR and FQNEAQ (reference sequence). The CDR3 loop spans 14 amino acids. CDR3 sequence reads: CASSQSGPQETQYF. Written as DNA, the CDR3 is TGTGCCAGCAGCCAATCAGGGCCCCAAGAGACCCAGTACTTC.

About this clone: In the same sample, other DNA sequences code for this CDR3. The rearrangement uses TRBV18 and TRBJ2-2; D remains ambiguous. The CDR3 consists of 14 residues. Trimming stripped 0 bases from V and 5 bases from J, with 7 bases between. Germline V gene sequence: CDR1 KGHSH, CDR2 LQKENI. DNA of the CDR3: TGTGCCAGCTCACCACCAGCTGGAACCGGGGAGCTGTTTTTT. This translates into CASSPPAGTGELFF.

This clone has a handful of counts. The gene calls are TRBV27 and TRBJ1-2, with 7 bases lining up with TRBD1. V dropped 5 bases and J dropped 4; count of bases not matched to a gene: 4. The CDR3 covers 13 residues. Looked up from germline, CDR1 is MNHEY and CDR2 is SMNVEV (reference sequence). The CDR3 sequence: CASSPGQIYGYTF. The CDR3 DNA reads TGTGCCAGCAGTCCGGGACAGATCTATGGCTACACCTTC.

The V gene is TRBV5-1, the J gene TRBJ2-5, with D unclear. The germline V and J ends were trimmed by 4 bases and 4 bases, with 11 bases remaining between them. Germline CDR1 reads SGHRS; CDR2 reads YFSETQ. The CDR3 runs 13 residues. The CDR3 loop reads CASSPWAGETQYF. DNA of the CDR3: TGCGCCAGCAGCCCTTGGGCCGGAGAGACCCAGTACTTC.

The V and J genes are TRBV19 and TRBJ2-7; D gene uncertain. This CDR3 is built from 15 residues. Germline V gene sequence: CDR1 LNHDA, CDR2 SQIVND (reference sequence). Trimming removed 0 bases at V and 3 bases at J, with 12 bases between. The chain's CDR3 is CASSIDLGIGYEQYF. The CDR3 nucleotides are TGTGCCAGTAGTATAGATCTAGGCATAGGCTACGAGCAGTACTTC.

The rearrangement joins TRBV11-3 to TRBJ2-3; TRBD2 matches at 13 bases. Trimming cost V 3 bases and J 6 bases; bases outside gene matches: 6. The CDR3 spans 16 residues. CDR1 is SGHNT and CDR2 is YENEEA in the germline V gene. CDR3 bases: TGTGCCAGCAGCTTCGGACTAGCGGGAGCACCCGATACGCAGTATTTT. Amino acids: CASSFGLAGAPDTQYF. Variable domain in full (rest from reference TRBV11-3 and TRBJ2-3): EAGVVQSPRYKIIEKKQPVAFWCNPISGHNTLYWYLQNLGQGPELLIRYENEEAVDDSQLPKDRFSAERLKGVDSTLKIQPAELGDSAVYLCASSFGLAGAPDTQYFGPGTRLTVL.

This clone has only one observation. The chain links TRBV28 to TRBJ2-5; perhaps TRBD2 as D (5 bases). Germline V gives CDR1 MDHEN, CDR2 SYDVKM. Trimming cost V 4 bases and J 0 bases, with 9 bases left between them. The CDR3 loop spans 14 amino acids. The CDR3 spells CASSSGMYQETQYF. The CDR3 coding sequence is TGTGCCAGCAGTTCGGGAATGTACCAAGAGACCCAGTACTTC.

V usage is TRBV7-6 and J usage is TRBJ2-7; unclear D gene. V lost 5 bases and J 1 base, leaving 12 bases between the germline ends. The germline V gene encodes CDR1 SGHVS and CDR2 FNYEAQ. There are 14 residues in the CDR3. The DNA of the CDR3 is TGTGCCAGCAGCCCTAACCTGGGGTCCTACGAGCAGTACTTC. Translated: CASSPNLGSYEQYF.

This chain uses TRBV6-4 with TRBJ1-1; no clear D. The V gene's germline CDR1 is MRHNA and CDR2 SNTAGT. Trimming pared 9 bases from V and 7 bases from J, leaving 6 bases between. This CDR3 is built from 9 residues. The CDR3 protein is CASVFEAFF. CDR3 DNA sequence: TGTGCCAGTGTGTTTGAAGCTTTCTTT.

The chain uses TRBV7-8 and TRBJ1-4; D gene uncertain. The CDR3 is 14 residues long. V was shortened by 3 bases and J by 7 bases, with 12 bases between the two germline ends. From germline, CDR1 is SGHVS and CDR2 FQNEAQ. Here the CDR3 reads CASSFEGSSEKLFF. In nucleotides, the CDR3 is TGTGCCAGCAGCTTTGAGGGCAGTTCTGAAAAACTGTTTTTT.

A remark on this clone: Other DNA sequences in this sample translate to the same CDR3. This chain connects TRBV27 to TRBJ1-5, with D hard to call. Germline V CDR1 and CDR2: MNHEY, SMNVEV (reference sequence). This CDR3 is 13 amino acids long. The germline V and J ends were trimmed by 0 bases and 1 base, with 1 base remaining between them. The CDR3 reads CASSLSSNQPQHF. The CDR3, as DNA: TGTGCCAGCAGTTTATCGAGCAATCAGCCCCAGCATTTT.

The V gene is TRBV5-1, the J gene TRBJ2-1; TRBD2 matches 11 bases. J lost 5 bases, V lost 4 bases, and 5 bases had no gene match. CDR3 length: 15 residues. Per the germline V gene, CDR1 is SGHRS and CDR2 is YFSETQ. The CDR3 DNA is TGCGCCAGCAGCGGCGGACTAGCGGGTAACAATGAGCAGTTCTTC. Its translation: CASSGGLAGNNEQFF.

The chain recombines TRBV7-2 with TRBJ2-7; TRBD1 matches at 10 bases. Germline CDR1 and CDR2: SGHTA and FQGNSA. This CDR3 has 15 residues. V gave up 1 base and J gave up 3 bases; unmatched junction bases: 3. The CDR3 sequence: CASSLGTGGIYEQYF. The CDR3 DNA follows: TGTGCCAGCAGCTTAGGGACAGGGGGGATCTACGAGCAGTACTTC.

The chain carries TRBV9 and TRBJ2-7, with 9 positions matching TRBD2. This CDR3 comprises 16 residues. Germline loops: CDR1 SGDLS, CDR2 YYNGEE. V shed 3 bases, J shed 7 bases, and the junction held 14 bases outside the gene matches. CDR3: CASSGEAGGTGVEQYF. DNA of the CDR3: TGTGCCAGCAGCGGGGAAGCGGGGGGAACGGGCGTGGAGCAGTACTTC.

This sequence joins TRBV7-2 and TRBJ2-7; 8 positions match TRBD1. The germline gives CDR1 SGHTA, CDR2 FQGNSA. The CDR3 sequence is 13 residues long. Germline trimming cut 4 bases from V and 5 bases from J; bases unmatched to any gene: 4. In DNA form, the CDR3 reads TGTGCCAGCAGCTCAGGGGGCTTGAACGAGCAGTACTTC. Protein sequence: CASSSGGLNEQYF. The full variable domain, rest sourced from reference TRBV7-2 and TRBJ2-7, is GAGVSQSPSNKVTEKGKDVELRCDPISGHTALYWYRQSLGQGLEFLIYFQGNSAPDKSGLPSDRFSAERTGGSVSTLTIQRTQQEDSAVYLCASSSGGLNEQYFGPGTRLTVT.

The chain joins TRBV10-3 to TRBJ2-7, with TRBD2 matching 7 bases. Trimming cost V 10 bases and J 3 bases; bases outside gene matches: 3. The CDR3 is 11 residues long. Germline V CDR1 and CDR2: ENHRY, SYGVKD. This CDR3 is CASGSDYEQYF. CDR3 in DNA: TGTGCCAGCGGGAGTGACTACGAGCAGTACTTC.

The CDR3 nucleotides read TGTGCCAGCAGCTTACCAGGGATGAACACTGAAGCTTTCTTT. Translating it yields CASSLPGMNTEAFF. This chain joins TRBV7-8 and TRBJ1-1; weak D call: TRBD1 (5 bases). This CDR3 spans 14 amino acids. V was cut by 2 bases and J by 0 bases, with 7 bases left in between. Germline-derived CDR1 and CDR2 are SGHVS and FQNEAQ.

This clone occurred once. This chain links TRBV2 with TRBJ1-5; TRBD1 might be the D (5 bases). This CDR3 has 14 amino acids. V gave up 5 bases and J gave up 3 bases, with 11 bases separating them. The germline gives CDR1 SNHLY, CDR2 FYNNEI. Written as DNA, the CDR3 is TGTGCCAGCAGTCGGGACGGATTCAATCAGCCCCAGCATTTT. Amino acids: CASSRDGFNQPQHF.

The rearrangement links TRBV7-6 to TRBJ2-2; D remains unclear. The CDR3 totals 15 residues. Germline assignment: CDR1 SGHVS and CDR2 FNYEAQ. V lost 3 bases and J 6 bases, leaving 14 bases between the germline ends. The CDR3 DNA is TGTGCCAGCAGCTTGGCGCACGGATTCTCCGGGGAGCTGTTTTTT. Its protein product is CASSLAHGFSGELFF.